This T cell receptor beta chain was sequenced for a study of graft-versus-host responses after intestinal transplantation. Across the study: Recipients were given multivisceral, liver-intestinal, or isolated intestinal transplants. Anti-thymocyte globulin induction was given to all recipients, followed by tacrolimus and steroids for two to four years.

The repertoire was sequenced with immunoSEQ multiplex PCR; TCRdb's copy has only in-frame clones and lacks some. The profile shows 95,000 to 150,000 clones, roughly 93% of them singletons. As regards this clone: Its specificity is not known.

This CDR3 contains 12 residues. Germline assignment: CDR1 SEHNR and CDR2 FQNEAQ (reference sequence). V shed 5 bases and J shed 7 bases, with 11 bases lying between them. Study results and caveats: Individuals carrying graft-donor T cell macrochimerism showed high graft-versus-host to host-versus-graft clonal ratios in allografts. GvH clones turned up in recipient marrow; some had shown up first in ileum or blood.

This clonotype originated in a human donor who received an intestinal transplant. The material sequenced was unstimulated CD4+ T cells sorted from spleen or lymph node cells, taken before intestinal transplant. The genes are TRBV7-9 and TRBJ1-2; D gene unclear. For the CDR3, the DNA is TGTGCCAGCAGCGTTGATGTGGGTGGCTACACCTTC. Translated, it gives CASSVDVGGYTF. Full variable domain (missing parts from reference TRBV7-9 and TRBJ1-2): DTGVSQNPRHKITKRGQNVTFRCDPISEHNRLYWYRQTLGQGPEFLTYFQNEAQLEKSRLLSDRFSAERPKGSFSTLEIQRTEQGDSAMYLCASSVDVGGYTFGSGTRLTVV.